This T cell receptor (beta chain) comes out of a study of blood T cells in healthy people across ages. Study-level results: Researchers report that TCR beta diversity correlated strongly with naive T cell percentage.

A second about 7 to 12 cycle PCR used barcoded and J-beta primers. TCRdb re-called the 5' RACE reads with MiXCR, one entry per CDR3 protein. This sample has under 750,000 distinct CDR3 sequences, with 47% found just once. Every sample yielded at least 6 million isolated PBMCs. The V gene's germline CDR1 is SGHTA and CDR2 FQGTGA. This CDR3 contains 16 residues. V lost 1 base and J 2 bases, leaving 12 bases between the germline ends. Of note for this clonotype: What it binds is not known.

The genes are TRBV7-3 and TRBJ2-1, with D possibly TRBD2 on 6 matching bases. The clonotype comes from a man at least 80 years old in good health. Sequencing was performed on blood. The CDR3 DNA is TGTGCCAGCAGCTTAAGCGGGACGGAGCCCTACAATGAGCAGTTCTTC. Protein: CASSLSGTEPYNEQFF. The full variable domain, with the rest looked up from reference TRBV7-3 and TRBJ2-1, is GAGVSQTPSNKVTEKGKYVELRCDPISGHTALYWYRQSLGQGPEFLIYFQGTGAADDSGLPNDRFFAVRPEGSVSTLKIQRTERGDSAVYLCASSLSGTEPYNEQFFGPGTRLTVL.